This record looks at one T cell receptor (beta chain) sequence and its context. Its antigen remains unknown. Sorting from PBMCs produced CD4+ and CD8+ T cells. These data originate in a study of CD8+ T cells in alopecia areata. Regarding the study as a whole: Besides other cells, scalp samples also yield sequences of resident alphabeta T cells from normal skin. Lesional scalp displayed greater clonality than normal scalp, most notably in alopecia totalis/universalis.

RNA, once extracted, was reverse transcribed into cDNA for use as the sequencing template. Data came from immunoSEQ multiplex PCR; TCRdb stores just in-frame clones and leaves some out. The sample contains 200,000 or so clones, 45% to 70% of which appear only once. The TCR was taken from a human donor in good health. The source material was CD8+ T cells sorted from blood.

The CDR3 DNA follows: TGTGCCAGCAGCCCCCCCGGGGTCCCCGATACGCAGTATTTT. It codes for CASSPPGVPDTQYF. The J gene is TRBJ2-3, the V gene TRBV5-6; D might be TRBD2 (5 bases). The V gene lost 4 bases and the J gene lost 6 bases, with 15 bases spanning the gap. CDR3 size: 14 residues. CDR1 and CDR2 (germline): SGHDT, YYEEEE.